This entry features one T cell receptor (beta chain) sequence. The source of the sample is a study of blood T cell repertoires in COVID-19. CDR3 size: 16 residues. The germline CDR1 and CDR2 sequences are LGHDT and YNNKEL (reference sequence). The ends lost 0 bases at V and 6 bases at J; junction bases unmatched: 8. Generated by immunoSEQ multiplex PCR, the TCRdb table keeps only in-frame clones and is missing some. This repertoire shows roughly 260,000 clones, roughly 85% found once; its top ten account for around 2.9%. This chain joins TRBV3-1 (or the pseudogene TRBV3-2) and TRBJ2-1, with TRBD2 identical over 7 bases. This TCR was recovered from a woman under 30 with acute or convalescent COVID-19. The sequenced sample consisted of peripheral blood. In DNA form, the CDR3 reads TGTGCCAGCAGCCAAGAGCGGGACTACCTGGTCAATGAGCAGTTCTTC. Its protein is CASSQERDYLVNEQFF.